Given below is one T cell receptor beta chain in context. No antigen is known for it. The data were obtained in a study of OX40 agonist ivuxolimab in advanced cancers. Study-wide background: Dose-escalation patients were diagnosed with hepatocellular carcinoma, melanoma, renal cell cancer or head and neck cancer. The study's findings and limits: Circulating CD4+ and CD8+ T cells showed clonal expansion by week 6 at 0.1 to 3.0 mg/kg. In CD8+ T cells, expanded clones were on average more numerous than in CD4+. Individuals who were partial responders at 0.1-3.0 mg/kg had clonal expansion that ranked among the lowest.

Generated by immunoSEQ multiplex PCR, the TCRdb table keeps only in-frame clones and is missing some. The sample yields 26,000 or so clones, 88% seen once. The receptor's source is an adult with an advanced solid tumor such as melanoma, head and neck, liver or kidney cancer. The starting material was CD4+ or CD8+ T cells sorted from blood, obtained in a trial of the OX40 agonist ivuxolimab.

CDR3 nucleotides: TGTGCCAGCAGCTTAACGTTTGGGACGGCTCCTGTCTCTGGGGCCAACGTCCTGACTTTC. Protein: CASSLTFGTAPVSGANVLTF. This sequence joins TRBV7-3 and TRBJ2-6; perhaps D is TRBD1 or TRBD2 (5 bases each). The V gene's germline CDR1 is SGHTA and CDR2 FQGTGA. Trimming pared 0 bases from V and 0 bases from J, leaving 18 bases between. CDR3 size: 20 residues.